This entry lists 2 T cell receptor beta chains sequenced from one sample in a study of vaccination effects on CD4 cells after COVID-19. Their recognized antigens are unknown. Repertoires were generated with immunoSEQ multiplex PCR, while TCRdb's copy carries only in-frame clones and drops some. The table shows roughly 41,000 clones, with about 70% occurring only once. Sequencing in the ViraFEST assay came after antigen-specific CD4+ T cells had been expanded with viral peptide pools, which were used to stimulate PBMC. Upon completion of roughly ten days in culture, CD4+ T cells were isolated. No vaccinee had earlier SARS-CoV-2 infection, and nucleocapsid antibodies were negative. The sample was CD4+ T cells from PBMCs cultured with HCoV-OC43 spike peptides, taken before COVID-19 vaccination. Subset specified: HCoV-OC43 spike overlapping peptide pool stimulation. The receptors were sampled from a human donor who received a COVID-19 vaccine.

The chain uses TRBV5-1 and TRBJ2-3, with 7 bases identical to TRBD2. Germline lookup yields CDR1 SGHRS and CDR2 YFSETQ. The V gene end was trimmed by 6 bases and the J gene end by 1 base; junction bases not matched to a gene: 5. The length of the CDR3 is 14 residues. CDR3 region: CASKPGGRTDTQYF. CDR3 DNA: TGCGCCAGCAAGCCGGGGGGTCGCACAGATACGCAGTATTTT.

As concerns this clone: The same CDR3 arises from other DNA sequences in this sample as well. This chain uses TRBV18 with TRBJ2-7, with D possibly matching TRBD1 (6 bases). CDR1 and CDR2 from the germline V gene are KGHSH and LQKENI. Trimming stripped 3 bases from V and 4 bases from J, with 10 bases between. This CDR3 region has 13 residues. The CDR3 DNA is TGTGCCAGCTCACCTGGACAGAATTACGAGCAGTACTTC. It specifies CASSPGQNYEQYF.